These 22 T cell receptor beta chains share one sample of origin, sequenced in a study of blood T cell repertoires in COVID-19. Profiling relied on immunoSEQ multiplex PCR, and the TCRdb table lists in-frame clones only, not all of them. The table includes under 150,000 clones, about 80% detected once. The sequencing sample was made of peripheral blood. All receptors derive from a man between 65 and 80 years old with active or convalescent COVID-19.

The V gene is TRBV27, the J gene TRBJ2-5, with a tentative D call TRBD1 (5 bases). The germline V gene encodes CDR1 MNHEY and CDR2 SMNVEV (reference sequence). Between the trimmed V and J ends, which lost 3 bases and 4 bases, there was a span of 15 bases. This CDR3 spans 15 amino acids. This CDR3 is CASSFQGVGGETQYF. The CDR3 DNA is TGTGCCAGCAGTTTCCAGGGTGTCGGTGGAGAGACCCAGTACTTC.

The genes are TRBV5-8 and TRBJ2-1, with 11 bases that match TRBD1. The germline V gene has CDR1 SGHTS and CDR2 YDEGEE. Trimming took 1 base from V and 9 from J; bases not matched to a gene: 6. This CDR3 is built from 15 residues. This chain's CDR3 is CASSLLWTGGREQFF. As DNA, the CDR3 is TGTGCCAGCAGCTTGCTCTGGACAGGGGGCCGTGAGCAGTTCTTC.

This clone was seen once. This chain links TRBV6-5 with TRBJ2-1; 9 nucleotides match TRBD1. The ends lost 6 bases at V and 9 bases at J; junction bases unmatched: 6. CDR3 size: 13 residues. Germline V gene data show CDR1 as MNHEY and CDR2 as SVGAGI. CDR3 region: CASRKGQGFEQFF. The CDR3 nucleotides are TGTGCCAGCAGAAAGGGACAGGGATTTGAGCAGTTCTTC.

The genes are TRBV2 and TRBJ1-2; D gene ambiguous. Trimming took 7 bases from V and 4 from J, leaving 16 bases between them. This CDR3 is 14 amino acids long. CDR1 is SNHLY, CDR2 FYNNEI, per germline. The CDR3 DNA reads TGTGCCAGCACCCCAGAGGGTCTCGGCTATGGCTACACCTTC. Encoded protein: CASTPEGLGYGYTF.

The V gene is TRBV7-2, the J gene TRBJ1-2; TRBD1 matches at 7 bases. The trim removed 2 bases at V and 3 bases at J, leaving 3 bases unmatched. Germline-derived CDR1 and CDR2 are SGHTA and FQGNSA. The CDR3 length is 14 residues. The CDR3 sequence is CASSLTRGYYGYTF. CDR3 sequence (DNA): TGTGCCAGCAGCTTAACCAGGGGGTACTATGGCTACACCTTC.

This chain connects TRBV11-2 to TRBJ2-7; D is unclear. V was cut by 1 base and J by 0 bases, with 7 bases left in between. The CDR3 loop spans 14 amino acids. The germline CDR1 and CDR2 sequences are SGHAT and FQNNGV. CDR3: CASSLALSSYEQYF. The CDR3 coding sequence is TGTGCCAGCAGCTTAGCCCTGAGCTCCTACGAGCAGTACTTC.

This chain connects TRBV2 to TRBJ2-1; D is perhaps TRBD2 (6 bases). V was clipped by 11 bases and J by 0 bases, with 11 bases between them. The CDR3 spans 13 residues. Germline values: CDR1 SNHLY, CDR2 FYNNEI. The CDR3 sequence is CAGGASSYNEQFF. The CDR3 DNA follows: TGTGCCGGCGGGGCAAGCTCCTACAATGAGCAGTTCTTC. The complete variable domain, with remaining parts taken from reference TRBV2 and TRBJ2-1, reads EPEVTQTPSHQVTQMGQEVILRCVPISNHLYFYWYRQILGQKVEFLVSFYNNEISEKSEIFDDQFSVERPDGSNFTLKIRSTKLEDSAMYFCAGGASSYNEQFFGPGTRLTVL.

The J gene is TRBJ2-5, the V gene TRBV5-4; possibly TRBD2 for D (7 bases). V gave up 0 bases and J gave up 5 bases, with 17 bases separating them. This CDR3 is built from 16 residues. CDR1 SGHNT and CDR2 YYREEE come from the germline V gene (reference sequence). The CDR3 DNA sequence: TGTGCCAGCAGCTTGGCAAGAGGGGGGGGGCCTGAGACCCAGTACTTC. This encodes CASSLARGGGPETQYF.

The V and J genes are TRBV29-1 and TRBJ1-2, with D possibly TRBD1 on 5 matching bases. In germline, CDR1 is SQVTM, CDR2 ANQGSEA. The V end was cut by 0 bases, the J end by 7 bases, with 12 bases between. The CDR3 consists of 13 residues. For the CDR3, the DNA is TGCAGCGTTGAAGACAGGGAGGAGGGTGGCTACACCTTC. It encodes CSVEDREEGGYTF.

The chain is built from TRBV28 and TRBJ1-4, with 7 positions matching TRBD1. Germline loops: CDR1 MDHEN, CDR2 SYDVKM. The V and J ends lost 6 bases and 7 bases, in that order; junction bases with no gene match: 8. This CDR3 is 14 amino acids long. CDR3 DNA: TGTGCCAGCAGCACCGGGACAGTGGGTGAAAAACTGTTTTTT. Amino acids: CASSTGTVGEKLFF.

The chain uses TRBV11-3 and TRBJ2-7, with D tentatively TRBD1 (6 bases). The ends were cut back, 1 base at V and 4 bases at J, with 14 bases in the middle. Germline CDR1 is SGHNT and CDR2 is YENEEA. This CDR3 contains 15 residues. The CDR3: CASSLGVQGKYEQYF. CDR3 DNA sequence: TGTGCCAGCAGCTTAGGGGTTCAGGGGAAATACGAGCAGTACTTC.

The V gene is TRBV5-1, the J gene TRBJ2-2; TRBD1 aligns across 11 bases. The V segment lost 4 bases and the J segment 7 bases; nucleotides outside the gene matches: 3. Germline lookup yields CDR1 SGHRS and CDR2 YFSETQ. The CDR3 loop spans 14 amino acids. The CDR3 coding sequence is TGCGCCAGCAGCCGGACAGGGGGCAACGGGGAGCTGTTTTTT. It is translated as CASSRTGGNGELFF.

The chain joins TRBV18 to TRBJ2-1, with 7 bases fitting TRBD1. There are 13 residues in the CDR3. V was clipped by 5 bases and J by 9 bases; unmatched bases: 7. CDR1 and CDR2 from the germline V gene are KGHSH and LQKENI. CDR3: CASSSDRDGEQFF. The CDR3 nucleotides read TGTGCCAGCTCATCCGACAGGGACGGTGAGCAGTTCTTC.

The chain recombines TRBV4-3 with TRBJ2-2; 8 positions match TRBD2. V lost 0 bases and J lost 0; bases outside the gene matches: 0. Germline-derived CDR1 and CDR2 are LGHNA and YSLEER. This CDR3 region has 16 residues. The DNA for the CDR3 is TGCGCCAGCAGCCAAGAACTAGCGGCGAACACCGGGGAGCTGTTTTTT. This sequence encodes CASSQELAANTGELFF.

The chain joins TRBV15 to TRBJ1-4; 8 bases align to TRBD1. Germline lookup yields CDR1 LNHNV and CDR2 YYDKDF (reference sequence). V gave up 2 bases and J gave up 5 bases; unmatched junction bases: 4. This CDR3 spans 15 amino acids. Here the CDR3 reads CATSRQGAPNEKLFF. The CDR3 region has the DNA TGTGCCACCAGCAGACAGGGGGCCCCCAATGAAAAACTGTTTTTT.

The J gene is TRBJ2-5, the V gene TRBV9, with TRBD1 matching 8 bases. CDR1 is SGDLS, CDR2 YYNGEE, per germline. With V trimmed by 4 bases and J by 4 bases, 9 bases remained unmatched. The CDR3 has 15 amino acids. As DNA, the CDR3 is TGTGCCAGCAGCTTATCCGGGACAGGTGGAGAGACCCAGTACTTC. Translated: CASSLSGTGGETQYF.

This chain links TRBV14 with TRBJ2-1; TRBD2 aligns across 13 bases. This CDR3 comprises 14 residues. Germline V gives CDR1 SGHDN, CDR2 FVKESK. Trimming cost V 2 bases and J 14 bases; bases outside gene matches: 6. CDR3 sequence (DNA): TGTGCCAGCAGCCAATGGACTAGCGGGAGATATAAGTTCTTC. Translating it yields CASSQWTSGRYKFF.

This chain connects TRBV7-8 to TRBJ2-1; TRBD1 matches at 9 bases. There are 15 residues in the CDR3. V lost 5 bases to trimming and J lost 10 bases; unmatched junction nucleotides: 12. The V gene's germline CDR1 is SGHVS and CDR2 FQNEAQ. The CDR3 region has the DNA TGTGCCAGCAGCCACTGGGACAGGGCCCCAATGGAGCAGTTCTTC. Amino acid sequence: CASSHWDRAPMEQFF.

The chain uses TRBV21-1 and TRBJ1-2. TRBV21-1 is an annotated pseudogene. This CDR3 is built from 15 residues. CDR3 region: CASKREGGVNYGYTF. DNA of the CDR3: TGTGCCAGCAAGCGTGAAGGGGGGGTCAACTATGGCTACACCTTC.

Note on this clone: The sample has other DNA sequences that encode this CDR3 too. The V call is TRBV6-4, the J call TRBJ1-1, with D hard to call. Germline values: CDR1 MRHNA, CDR2 SNTAGT. The length of the CDR3 is 14 residues. Trimming cost V 4 bases and J 1 base, with 10 bases left between them. CDR3 DNA: TGTGCCAGCAGTGCCAGTCCAGGGAACACTGAAGCTTTCTTT. Translation: CASSASPGNTEAFF.

The V and J genes are TRBV27 and TRBJ1-2, with a possible D match to TRBD1 (5 bases). This CDR3 contains 13 residues. With 3 bases removed from V and 5 bases from J, the gap between germline ends came to 10 bases. Germline lookup yields CDR1 MNHEY and CDR2 SMNVEV (reference sequence). The CDR3 DNA is TGTGCCAGCAGTTTCGACAGTACGTATGGCTACACCTTC. Translating it yields CASSFDSTYGYTF.

This clone appeared once. The rearrangement links TRBV3-1 (or the pseudogene TRBV3-2) to TRBJ1-2; the D is unclear. V was shortened by 1 base and J by 8 bases, with 14 bases between the two germline ends. CDR1 and CDR2 from the germline V gene are LGHDT and YNNKEL (reference sequence). The length of the CDR3 is 14 residues. CDR3 in amino acids: CASSQGVRTAGYTF. In DNA, the CDR3 is TGTGCCAGCAGCCAAGGGGTTCGAACAGCCGGCTACACCTTC.